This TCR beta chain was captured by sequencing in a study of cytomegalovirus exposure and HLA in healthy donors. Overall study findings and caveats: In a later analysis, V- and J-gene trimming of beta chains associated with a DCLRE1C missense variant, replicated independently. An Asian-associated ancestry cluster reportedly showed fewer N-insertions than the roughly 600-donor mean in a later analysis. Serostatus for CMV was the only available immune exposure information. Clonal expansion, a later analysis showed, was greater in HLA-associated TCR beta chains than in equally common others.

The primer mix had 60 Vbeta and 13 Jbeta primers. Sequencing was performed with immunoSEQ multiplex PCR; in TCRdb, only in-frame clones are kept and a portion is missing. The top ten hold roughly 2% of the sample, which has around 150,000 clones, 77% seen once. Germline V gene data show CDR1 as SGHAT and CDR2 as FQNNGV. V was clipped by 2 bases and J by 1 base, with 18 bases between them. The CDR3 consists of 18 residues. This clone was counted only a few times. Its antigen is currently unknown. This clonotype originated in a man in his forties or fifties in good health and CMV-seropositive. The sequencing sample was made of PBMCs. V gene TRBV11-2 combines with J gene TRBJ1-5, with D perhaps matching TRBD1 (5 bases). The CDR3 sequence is CASSLKFSRVGSNQPQHF. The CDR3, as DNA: TGTGCCAGCAGCTTAAAGTTCTCCAGGGTCGGGAGCAATCAGCCCCAGCATTTT.